This is a list of T cell receptor beta chains from one sample in a study of blood T cell repertoires in COVID-19. Sequenced by immunoSEQ multiplex PCR; TCRdb stores in-frame clones only, minus some. The sample has around 37,000 clones, 87% seen once. Material: peripheral blood. These receptors were obtained from a man in his sixties with acute or convalescent COVID-19. Both conserved end residues are part of each CDR3. Each record gives: J gene, V gene, D gene, clone size, CDR3 protein, CDR3 DNA. D genes are given only for firm matches. Clone size, where shown, is once, few, many, or a class for clones that have expanded.

>TRBJ1-4|TRBV19|TRBD1|.
CASGQGLFPEKLFF
TGTGCCAGTGGACAGGGACTTTTTCCTGAAAAACTGTTTTTT
>TRBJ2-2|TRBV19|TRBD2|.
CASSRREGAAGELFF
TGTGCCAGTAGTCGGCGGGAGGGTGCGGCCGGGGAGCTGTTTTTT
>TRBJ1-1|TRBV5-1|TRBD1|.
CASSRPGQGAEAFF
TGCGCCAGCAGCCGACCGGGACAGGGGGCTGAAGCTTTCTTT
>TRBJ1-1|TRBV4-1|.|.
CATDEGAGEGAFF
TGCGCCACAGACGAGGGCGCTGGGGAGGGAGCTTTCTTT
>TRBJ1-5|TRBV19|.|few
CASLGDRYEYQPQHF
TGTGCCAGTCTAGGAGACAGGTATGAATATCAGCCCCAGCATTTT
>TRBJ2-3|TRBV24-1|TRBD1|.
CATSDLGTGTDTQYF
TGTGCCACCAGTGATTTGGGGACAGGGACAGATACGCAGTATTTT
>TRBJ2-1|TRBV28|TRBD1|once
CASRRRTGGISSYNEQFF
TGTGCCAGCAGAAGACGGACAGGGGGCATAAGCTCCTACAATGAGCAGTTCTTC
>TRBJ1-5|TRBV6-1|TRBD1|.
CASSASRTGLYNQPQHF
TGTGCCAGCAGTGCAAGCCGGACAGGGCTTTACAATCAGCCCCAGCATTTT
>TRBJ1-1|TRBV28|.|.
CASSRTSGRYTEAFF
TGTGCCAGCAGTCGGACATCGGGGAGGTACACTGAAGCTTTCTTT
>TRBJ1-2|TRBV5-1|TRBD1|.
CASSLTTIPGQGNYGYTF
TGCGCCAGCAGCTTAACAACCATACCGGGACAGGGCAACTATGGCTACACCTTC
>TRBJ2-2|TRBV2|.|.
CASSGTGTGELFF
TGTGCCAGCAGTGGAACGGGAACCGGGGAGCTGTTTTTT
>TRBJ1-1|TRBV3-1/TRBV3-2|TRBD1|.
CASSLEGRGAFF
TGTGCCAGCAGCCTAGAGGGCAGGGGGGCTTTCTTT
>TRBJ1-2|TRBV9|.|.
CASSVGGRGNGYTF
TGTGCCAGCAGCGTAGGGGGACGGGGGAATGGCTACACCTTC
>TRBJ2-7|TRBV6-5|.|.
CASSYSRSHYEQYF
TGTGCCAGCAGTTACTCTAGATCCCACTACGAGCAGTACTTC
>TRBJ1-5|TRBV20-1|.|.
CSASRGSNQPQHF
TGCAGTGCTAGTAGAGGTTCCAATCAGCCCCAGCATTTT
>TRBJ1-1|TRBV11-3|.|.
CASSRQVNTEAFF
TGTGCCAGCAGCCGACAGGTTAACACTGAAGCTTTCTTT
>TRBJ2-3|TRBV28|.|.
CASSFPAGWGDTQYF
TGTGCCAGCAGTTTCCCCGCGGGATGGGGAGATACGCAGTATTTT
>TRBJ2-5|TRBV10-3|TRBD2|.
CAISESNGGRETQYF
TGTGCCATCAGTGAGTCGAACGGGGGGAGAGAGACCCAGTACTTC
>TRBJ1-1|TRBV2|.|.
CASANSGNTEAFF
TGTGCCAGCGCCAATTCAGGGAACACTGAAGCTTTCTTT
>TRBJ2-5|TRBV6-2/TRBV6-3|TRBD2|.
CASSRLADQETQYF
TGTGCCAGCAGTAGACTAGCGGACCAAGAGACCCAGTACTTC
>TRBJ1-4|TRBV7-9|.|.
CASVSRSNEKLFF
TGTGCCAGCGTGAGCAGGTCTAATGAAAAACTGTTTTTT
>TRBJ2-3|TRBV11-2|.|.
CASTLDGARADTQYF
TGTGCCAGCACCCTTGATGGGGCGCGTGCAGATACGCAGTATTTT
>TRBJ1-5|TRBV9|.|.
CASSVSSNQPQHF
TGTGCCAGCAGCGTAAGCAGCAATCAGCCCCAGCATTTT
>TRBJ1-2|TRBV2|.|.
CASKAGNGYTF
TGTGCCAGCAAGGCCGGGAACGGCTACACCTTC
>TRBJ1-1|TRBV19|TRBD1|.
CASTPLPGQGMNTEAFF
TGTGCCAGTACCCCTCTACCGGGACAGGGCATGAACACTGAAGCTTTCTTT
>TRBJ2-7|TRBV19|.|.
CASSIGGDGLYEQYF
TGTGCCAGTAGTATAGGCGGCGATGGACTCTACGAGCAGTACTTC
>TRBJ2-1|TRBV5-8|.|.
CASSVENRPSSYNEQFF
TGTGCCAGCAGCGTCGAGAACAGGCCGAGCTCCTACAATGAGCAGTTCTTC
>TRBJ2-1|TRBV9|.|.
CASSVDPRADSYNEQFF
TGTGCCAGCAGCGTAGATCCCAGGGCCGACTCCTACAATGAGCAGTTCTTC
>TRBJ2-2|TRBV5-5|.|.
CASSLSGTGELFF
TGTGCCAGCAGCTTGAGCGGCACCGGGGAGCTGTTTTTT
>TRBJ1-5|TRBV6-5|.|once
CASSQSGQRNQPQHF
TGTGCCAGCAGCCAATCCGGACAGAGAAATCAGCCCCAGCATTTT
>TRBJ1-6|TRBV19|TRBD1|few
CASSIGTGPNSPLHF
TGTGCCAGTAGTATAGGGACAGGGCCTAATTCACCCCTCCACTTT
>TRBJ2-1|TRBV11-2|.|.
CASSLVPQSYNEQFF
TGTGCCAGCAGCTTAGTCCCCCAGTCCTACAATGAGCAGTTCTTC
>TRBJ1-2|TRBV7-8|TRBD1|.
CASSLFSAYRPGQRNYGYTF
TGTGCCAGCAGCTTATTTTCCGCGTATCGACCGGGACAGAGAAACTATGGCTACACCTTC
>TRBJ2-2|TRBV6-1|.|.
CASSEEHLNTGELFF
TGTGCCAGCAGTGAAGAACATCTGAACACCGGGGAGCTGTTTTTT
>TRBJ2-3|TRBV10-3|TRBD1|.
CASKGQGAPTDTQYF
TGTGCCTCAAAGGGACAGGGAGCGCCAACAGATACGCAGTATTTT
>TRBJ1-6|TRBV10-3|TRBD1|.
CAISETAGTGNSPLHF
TGTGCCATCAGTGAGACAGCCGGGACAGGGAATTCACCCCTCCACTTT
>TRBJ2-7|TRBV20-1|.|.
CSASSAGFYEQYF
TGCAGTGCTAGTTCCGCGGGGTTTTACGAGCAGTACTTC
>TRBJ2-5|TRBV5-1|TRBD1|.
CASSLQGGHQETQYF
TGCGCCAGCAGCTTACAGGGGGGACACCAAGAGACCCAGTACTTC
>TRBJ2-7|TRBV5-1|.|.
CASSPTRSRSEQYF
TGCGCCAGCAGCCCTACAAGAAGTCGGAGTGAGCAGTACTTC
>TRBJ2-1|TRBV11-3|TRBD1|.
CASSLGTTRTGQQFF
TGTGCCAGCAGCTTAGGCACAACCCGGACAGGTCAGCAGTTCTTC
>TRBJ1-6|TRBV6-2/TRBV6-3|TRBD1|.
CASSLRQGSPLHF
TGTGCCAGCAGCCTTCGACAGGGATCACCCCTCCACTTT
>TRBJ2-1|TRBV5-1|TRBD2|once
CASSPGLAGAPEQFF
TGCGCCAGCAGCCCGGGACTAGCGGGAGCCCCTGAGCAGTTCTTC
>TRBJ2-1|TRBV3-1/TRBV3-2|.|.
CASSQAGTGSYNEQFF
TGTGCCAGCAGCCAGGCGGGCACCGGCTCCTACAATGAGCAGTTCTTC
>TRBJ1-2|TRBV20-1|.|.
CSGQRTSGYTF
TGCAGTGGTCAGCGGACTAGTGGCTACACCTTC
>TRBJ2-3|TRBV20-1|.|.
CSASGALTDTQYF
TGCAGTGCTAGTGGGGCCCTCACAGATACGCAGTATTTT
>TRBJ2-3|TRBV10-3|TRBD2|.
CAIRVSGSTDTQYF
TGTGCCATCAGGGTTAGCGGGAGCACAGATACGCAGTATTTT
>TRBJ2-1|TRBV19|.|.
CASSIEVIAYNEQFF
TGTGCCAGTAGTATTGAGGTTATTGCCTACAATGAGCAGTTCTTC
>TRBJ2-2|TRBV11-2|TRBD2|.
CATQLLLAGAPGELFF
TGTGCCACCCAGCTTCTACTAGCGGGAGCTCCCGGGGAGCTGTTTTTT
>TRBJ2-1|TRBV24-1|.|.
CATSDIGRGDEQFF
TGTGCCACCAGTGATATCGGCCGTGGAGATGAGCAGTTCTTC
>TRBJ2-1|TRBV6-2/TRBV6-3|TRBD2|.
CASSPLGLAGGPNEQFF
TGTGCCAGCAGCCCTTTGGGACTAGCGGGAGGGCCGAATGAGCAGTTCTTC
>TRBJ2-1|TRBV25-1|TRBD1|.
CASSEYTGGFDEQFF
TGTGCCAGCAGTGAATATACAGGGGGCTTCGATGAGCAGTTCTTC
>TRBJ1-3|TRBV5-6|.|.
CASRMQGGSGNTIYF
TGTGCCAGCAGGATGCAAGGGGGCTCTGGAAACACCATATATTTT
>TRBJ1-5|TRBV6-5|TRBD1|.
CASTLLDRGAQHF
TGTGCCAGCACCCTACTTGACAGGGGGGCCCAGCATTTT
>TRBJ2-5|TRBV7-9|TRBD1|.
CASSLDSRGQGTQYF
TGTGCCAGCAGCTTAGACTCGAGGGGGCAGGGGACCCAGTACTTC
>TRBJ1-5|TRBV12-3/TRBV12-4|TRBD1|.
CASSLDRDQPQHF
TGTGCCAGCAGTTTGGACAGGGATCAGCCCCAGCATTTT